The rows below give T cell receptor beta chains drawn from one sample of a study of T-cell memory formation after mild COVID-19. TCRdb re-called the 5' RACE reads with MiXCR, one entry per CDR3 protein. The sample has 350,000 to 450,000 distinct CDR3 sequences, around 15% seen once; the top ten hold less than 25%. The sequencing input was PBMCs or a T cell subset sorted from them (not recorded which). The receptors stem from a young man who had mild COVID-19 (a few samples of this study predate the infection). Cell type and time point are not known. The CDR3 runs from the conserved cysteine through the conserved F or W. D genes are given only for firm matches. Size is omitted from some rows. Given values are once, few, many or a class for expanded clones.

CDR3	DNA	V	D	J	size
CASTKDRGTDYGYTF	TGTGCCAGCACCAAAGACCGGGGTACGGACTATGGCTACACCTTC	TRBV12-3/TRBV12-4	.	TRBJ1-2	few
CASSHRLELAGYNEQFF	TGTGCCAGCAGCCACCGGCTTGAGCTAGCGGGGTACAATGAGCAGTTCTTC	TRBV7-3	TRBD2	TRBJ2-1	few
CASSLAWGRDTEAFF	TGTGCCAGCAGCTTGGCATGGGGGCGGGACACTGAAGCTTTCTTT	TRBV7-2	.	TRBJ1-1	many
CSARYGSGIQETQYF	TGCAGTGCTAGATACGGTAGCGGGATACAAGAGACCCAGTACTTC	TRBV20-1	TRBD2	TRBJ2-5	many
CASSLSHQRNTIYF	TGTGCCAGCAGCTTAAGCCATCAGCGGAACACCATATATTTT	TRBV7-6	.	TRBJ1-3	.
CASRLTGGGGYTF	TGTGCCAGCAGGTTAACAGGGGGCGGTGGCTACACCTTC	TRBV27	TRBD1	TRBJ1-2	few
CASTANPSSYNSPLHF	TGTGCCAGCACTGCAAACCCAAGCTCCTATAATTCACCCCTCCACTTT	TRBV7-2	.	TRBJ1-6	few
CASSPGTGGDTQYF	TGTGCCAGCTCACCTGGGACTGGTGGAGATACGCAGTATTTT	TRBV18	.	TRBJ2-3	many
CASSPDRVNYGYTF	TGTGCCAGCAGCCCCGACAGGGTTAACTATGGCTACACCTTC	TRBV7-2	TRBD1	TRBJ1-2	few
CAIMFRAGSSYEQYF	TGTGCCATCATGTTTCGCGCGGGAAGCTCCTACGAGCAGTACTTC	TRBV10-3	.	TRBJ2-7	many
CASSLVGSGTTGETQYF	TGCGCCAGCAGCTTGGTTGGTAGCGGAACCACGGGGGAGACCCAGTACTTC	TRBV5-1	.	TRBJ2-5	.
CASQTGTGNSPLHF	TGTGCCAGCCAGACCGGGACAGGGAATTCACCCCTCCACTTT	TRBV5-4	TRBD1	TRBJ1-6	many
CASSLMGATYNEQFF	TGTGCCAGCAGTTTAATGGGGGCTACCTACAATGAGCAGTTCTTC	TRBV12-3/TRBV12-4	.	TRBJ2-1	few
CASSAPRLGYEQYF	TGCGCCAGCAGTGCCCCCCGTTTGGGTTACGAGCAGTACTTC	TRBV10-2	.	TRBJ2-7	many
CASSPGQGITYF	TGTGCCAGCAGTCCCGGACAGGGGATAACCTACTTC	TRBV6-5	TRBD1	TRBJ1-2	many
CASSSRLAPNNEQFF	TGTGCCAGCAGCTCGAGACTAGCGCCTAACAATGAGCAGTTCTTC	TRBV27	TRBD2	TRBJ2-1	.
CASSPYAGRGTDTQYF	TGCGCCAGCAGCCCCTACGCGGGGCGAGGGACAGATACGCAGTATTTT	TRBV5-1	.	TRBJ2-3	.
CSARERTSGVGIQYF	TGCAGTGCTAGAGAGAGGACTAGCGGGGTGGGCATTCAGTACTTC	TRBV20-1	TRBD2	TRBJ2-4	few
CASTLSLSTGELFF	TGCGCCAGCACTCTCTCACTTTCTACCGGGGAGCTGTTTTTT	TRBV5-1	.	TRBJ2-2	.
CASSVEGGSLAFF	TGTGCCAGCAGCGTAGAGGGGGGTTCCTTGGCTTTCTTT	TRBV9	.	TRBJ1-1	few
CASSTPDFRIIYNEQFF	TGTGCCAGCAGTACCCCGGACTTCCGTATAATCTACAATGAGCAGTTCTTC	TRBV6-2/TRBV6-3	.	TRBJ2-1	few
CASSWDRNSPLHF	TGTGCTAGCAGCTGGGACCGCAATTCACCCCTCCACTTT	TRBV5-5	.	TRBJ1-6	once
CASSLDSSGANVLTF	TGTGCCAGCAGCTTAGACAGCTCTGGGGCCAACGTCCTGACTTTC	TRBV7-2	.	TRBJ2-6	.
CASSPTGHYGYTF	TGTGCCAGCAGCCCGACCGGGCACTATGGCTACACCTTC	TRBV7-9	.	TRBJ1-2	few